This TCR beta chain comes out of a study of T cells in women clearing cervical HPV infection. Comment on this clone: The target antigen is unknown.

Points from the study as a whole: Each sample's T-cell count was unknown, possibly confounding richness.

The table came from immunoSEQ multiplex PCR; TCRdb's copy has only in-frame clones and leaves some out. This sample's table reports roughly 50,000 clones. The sample consisted of blood buffy coat. The clonotype was recovered from a woman aged 18 to 75 with a cervical HPV16 infection that either progressed to CIN3+ or cleared (not recorded which).

The CDR3 protein is CASAGETGAQYF. The sequenced CDR3 bases are TGTGCCAGCGCAGGGGAGACAGGGGCG. This chain links TRBV18 with TRBJ2-3, with 8 bases matching TRBD1. The read ends 3 residues shy of where the CDR3 ends; the end is completed using the germline J gene. Germline loops: CDR1 KGHSH, CDR2 LQKENI. The CDR3 length is 12 residues.